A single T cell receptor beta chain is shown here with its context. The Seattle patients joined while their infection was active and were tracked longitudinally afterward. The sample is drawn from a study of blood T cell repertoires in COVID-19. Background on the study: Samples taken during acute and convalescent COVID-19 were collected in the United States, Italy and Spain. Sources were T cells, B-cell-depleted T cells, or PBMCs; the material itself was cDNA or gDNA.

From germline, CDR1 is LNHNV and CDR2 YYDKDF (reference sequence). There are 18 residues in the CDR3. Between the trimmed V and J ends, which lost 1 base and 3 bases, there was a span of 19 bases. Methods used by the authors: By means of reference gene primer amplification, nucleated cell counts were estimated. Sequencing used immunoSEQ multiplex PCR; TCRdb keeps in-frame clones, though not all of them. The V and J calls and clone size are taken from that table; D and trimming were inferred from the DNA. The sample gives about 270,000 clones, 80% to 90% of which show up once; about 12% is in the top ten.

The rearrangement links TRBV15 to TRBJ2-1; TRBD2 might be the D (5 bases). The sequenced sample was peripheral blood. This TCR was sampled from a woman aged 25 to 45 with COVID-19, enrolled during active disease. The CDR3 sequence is CATSRGDSVPDHYNEQFF. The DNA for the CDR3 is TGTGCCACCAGCAGAGGGGATAGCGTCCCGGACCACTACAATGAGCAGTTCTTC.